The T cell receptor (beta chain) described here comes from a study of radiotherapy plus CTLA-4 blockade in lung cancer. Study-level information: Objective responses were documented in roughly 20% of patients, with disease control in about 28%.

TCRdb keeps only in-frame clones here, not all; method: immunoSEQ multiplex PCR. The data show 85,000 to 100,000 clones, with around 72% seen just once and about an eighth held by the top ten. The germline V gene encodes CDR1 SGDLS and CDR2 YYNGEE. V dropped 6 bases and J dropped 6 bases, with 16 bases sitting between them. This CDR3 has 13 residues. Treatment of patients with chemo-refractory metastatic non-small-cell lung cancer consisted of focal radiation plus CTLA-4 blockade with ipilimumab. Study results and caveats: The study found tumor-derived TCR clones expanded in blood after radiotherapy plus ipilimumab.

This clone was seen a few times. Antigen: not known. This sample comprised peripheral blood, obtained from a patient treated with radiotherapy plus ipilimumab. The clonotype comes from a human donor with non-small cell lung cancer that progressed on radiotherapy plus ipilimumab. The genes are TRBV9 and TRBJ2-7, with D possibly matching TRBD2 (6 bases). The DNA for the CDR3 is TGTGCCAGCACCCCATCCGGGGGTGGCGAGCAGTACTTC. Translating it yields CASTPSGGGEQYF.